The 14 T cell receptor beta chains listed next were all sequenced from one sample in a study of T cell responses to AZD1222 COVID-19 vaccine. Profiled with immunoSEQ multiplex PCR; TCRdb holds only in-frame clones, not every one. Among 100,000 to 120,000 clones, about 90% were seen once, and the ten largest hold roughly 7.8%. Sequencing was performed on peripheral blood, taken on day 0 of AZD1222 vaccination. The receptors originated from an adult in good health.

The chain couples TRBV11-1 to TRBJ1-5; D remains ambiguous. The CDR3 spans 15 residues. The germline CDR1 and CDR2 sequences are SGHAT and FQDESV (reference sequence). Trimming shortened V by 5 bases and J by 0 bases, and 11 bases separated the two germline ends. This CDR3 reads CASSPDFNSNQPQHF. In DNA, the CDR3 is TGTGCCAGCAGCCCAGATTTTAATAGCAATCAGCCCCAGCATTTT.

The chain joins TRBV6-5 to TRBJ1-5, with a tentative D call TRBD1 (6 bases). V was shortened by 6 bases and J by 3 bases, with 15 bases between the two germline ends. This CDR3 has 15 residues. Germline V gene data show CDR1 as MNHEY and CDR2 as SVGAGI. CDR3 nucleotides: TGTGCCAGCAGACTCTCCGGGGGCCTCAATCAGCCCCAGCATTTT. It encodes CASRLSGGLNQPQHF.

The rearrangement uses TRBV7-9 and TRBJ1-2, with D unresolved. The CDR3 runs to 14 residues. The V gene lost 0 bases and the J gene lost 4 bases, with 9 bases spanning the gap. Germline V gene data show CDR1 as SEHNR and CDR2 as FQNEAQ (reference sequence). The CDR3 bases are TGTGCCAGCAGCTTAGCGTCAGCTGGCTATGGCTACACCTTC. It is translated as CASSLASAGYGYTF.

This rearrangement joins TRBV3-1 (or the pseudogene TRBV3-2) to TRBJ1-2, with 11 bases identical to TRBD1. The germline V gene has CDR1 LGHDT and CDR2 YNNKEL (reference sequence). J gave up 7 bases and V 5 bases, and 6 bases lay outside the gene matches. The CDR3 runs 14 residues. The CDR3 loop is CASSARDRGGGYTF. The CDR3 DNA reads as TGTGCCAGCAGCGCCCGGGACAGGGGGGGTGGCTACACCTTC.

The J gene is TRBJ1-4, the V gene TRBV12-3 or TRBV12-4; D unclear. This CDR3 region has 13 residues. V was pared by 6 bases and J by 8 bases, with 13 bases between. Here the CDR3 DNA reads TGTGCCAGCAGCCTAGGCGGAGACGAAAAACTGTTTTTT. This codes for CASSLGGDEKLFF.

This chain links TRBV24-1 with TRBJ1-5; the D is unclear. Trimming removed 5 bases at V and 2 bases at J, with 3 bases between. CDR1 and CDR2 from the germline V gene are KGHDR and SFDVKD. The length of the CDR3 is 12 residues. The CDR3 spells CATSARNQPQHF. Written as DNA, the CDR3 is TGTGCCACCAGTGCCCGCAATCAGCCCCAGCATTTT.

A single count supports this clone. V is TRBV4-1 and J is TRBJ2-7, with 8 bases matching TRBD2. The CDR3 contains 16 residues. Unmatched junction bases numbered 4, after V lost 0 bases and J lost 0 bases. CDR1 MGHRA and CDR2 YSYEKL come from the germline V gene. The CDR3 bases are TGCGCCAGCAGCCAAGATATGGGGACTAGCTCCTACGAGCAGTACTTC. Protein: CASSQDMGTSSYEQYF.

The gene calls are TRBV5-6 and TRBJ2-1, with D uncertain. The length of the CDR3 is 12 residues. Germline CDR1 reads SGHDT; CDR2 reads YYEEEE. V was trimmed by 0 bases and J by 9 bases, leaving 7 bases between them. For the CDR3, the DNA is TGTGCCAGCAGCTTGGTAGGGCCTGAGCAGTTCTTC. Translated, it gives CASSLVGPEQFF.

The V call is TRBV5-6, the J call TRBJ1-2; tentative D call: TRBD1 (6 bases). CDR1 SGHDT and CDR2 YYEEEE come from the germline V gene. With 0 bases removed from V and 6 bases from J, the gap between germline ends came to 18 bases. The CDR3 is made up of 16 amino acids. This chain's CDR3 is CASSLAGRGSRDGYTF. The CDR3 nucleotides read TGTGCCAGCAGCTTGGCCGGCAGGGGAAGCCGCGATGGCTACACCTTC.

The CDR3 spells CSVTLPDRGLTGELFF. As DNA, the CDR3 is TGCAGCGTTACCCTCCCCGACAGGGGGCTCACCGGGGAGCTGTTTTTT. The chain is built from TRBV29-1 and TRBJ2-2; TRBD1 matches at 10 bases. The CDR3 extends over 16 amino acids. Looked up from germline, CDR1 is SQVTM and CDR2 is ANQGSEA. J lost 4 bases, V lost 5 bases, and 10 bases had no gene match.

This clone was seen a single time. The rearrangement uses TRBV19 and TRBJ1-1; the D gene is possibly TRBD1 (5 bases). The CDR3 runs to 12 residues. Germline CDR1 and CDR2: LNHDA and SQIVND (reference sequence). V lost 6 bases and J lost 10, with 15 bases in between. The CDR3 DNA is TGTGCCAGTAGCGGGACGCCGGGGCTAGCTTTCTTT. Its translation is CASSGTPGLAFF.

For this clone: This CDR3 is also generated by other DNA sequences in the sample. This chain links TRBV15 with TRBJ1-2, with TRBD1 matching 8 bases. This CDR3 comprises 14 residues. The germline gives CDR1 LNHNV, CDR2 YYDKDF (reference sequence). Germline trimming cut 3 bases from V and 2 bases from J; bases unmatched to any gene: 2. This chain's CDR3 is CATSRDRDNYGYTF. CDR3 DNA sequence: TGTGCCACCAGCAGGGACAGGGACAACTATGGCTACACCTTC.

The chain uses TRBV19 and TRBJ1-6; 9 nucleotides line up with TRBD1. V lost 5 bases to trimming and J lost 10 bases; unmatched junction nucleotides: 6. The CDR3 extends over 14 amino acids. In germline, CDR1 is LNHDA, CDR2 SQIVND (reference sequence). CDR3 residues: CASSSRDRDSPLHF. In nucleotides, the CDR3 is TGTGCCAGTAGTTCCCGGGACAGGGACTCACCCCTCCACTTT.

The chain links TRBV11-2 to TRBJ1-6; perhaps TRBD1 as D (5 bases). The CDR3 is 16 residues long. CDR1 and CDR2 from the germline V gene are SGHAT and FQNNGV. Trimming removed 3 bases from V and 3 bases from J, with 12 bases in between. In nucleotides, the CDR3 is TGTGCCAGCAGCTTGACACAGGCAGGCTATAATTCACCCCTCCACTTT. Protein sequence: CASSLTQAGYNSPLHF.